This T cell receptor beta chain appears in the sequencing data of a study of T cells after somatic rescue of genetic block. This clone was picked up a small number of times. The CDR3 has 17 residues. With V trimmed by 0 bases and J by 2 bases, 5 bases remained unmatched. Germline assignment: CDR1 LGHNA and CDR2 YSLEER. Profiling relied on immunoSEQ multiplex PCR, and the TCRdb table lists in-frame clones only, not all of them. The table lists 7,300 or so clones, over 70% of them singletons. This TCR derives from a boy aged 5-17 years. V gene TRBV4-3 combines with J gene TRBJ2-2, with 8 bases aligning to TRBD2. The sample was peripheral blood mononuclear cells (PBMCs). CDR3 residues: CASSQDFGGVNTGELFF. The CDR3 DNA follows: TGCGCCAGCAGCCAAGATTTCGGGGGGGTTAACACCGGGGAGCTGTTTTTT.